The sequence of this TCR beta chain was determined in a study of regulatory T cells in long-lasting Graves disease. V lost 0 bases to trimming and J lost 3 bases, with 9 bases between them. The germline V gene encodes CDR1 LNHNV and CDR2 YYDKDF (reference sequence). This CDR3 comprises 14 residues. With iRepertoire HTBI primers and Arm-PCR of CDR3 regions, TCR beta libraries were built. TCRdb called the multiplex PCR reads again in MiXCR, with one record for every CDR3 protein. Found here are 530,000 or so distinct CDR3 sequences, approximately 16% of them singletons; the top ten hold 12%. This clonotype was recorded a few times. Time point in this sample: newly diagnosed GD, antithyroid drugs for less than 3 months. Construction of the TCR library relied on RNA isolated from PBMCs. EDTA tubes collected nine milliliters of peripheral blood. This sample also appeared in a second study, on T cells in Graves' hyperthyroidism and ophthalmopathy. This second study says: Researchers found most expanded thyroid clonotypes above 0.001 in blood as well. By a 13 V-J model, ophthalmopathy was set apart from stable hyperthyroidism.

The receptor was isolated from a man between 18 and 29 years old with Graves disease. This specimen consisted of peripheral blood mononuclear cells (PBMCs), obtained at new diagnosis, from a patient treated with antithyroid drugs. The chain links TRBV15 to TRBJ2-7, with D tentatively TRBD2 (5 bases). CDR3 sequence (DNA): TGTGCCACCAGCAGAGATCGAGGGTTCTACGAGCAGTACTTC. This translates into CATSRDRGFYEQYF.